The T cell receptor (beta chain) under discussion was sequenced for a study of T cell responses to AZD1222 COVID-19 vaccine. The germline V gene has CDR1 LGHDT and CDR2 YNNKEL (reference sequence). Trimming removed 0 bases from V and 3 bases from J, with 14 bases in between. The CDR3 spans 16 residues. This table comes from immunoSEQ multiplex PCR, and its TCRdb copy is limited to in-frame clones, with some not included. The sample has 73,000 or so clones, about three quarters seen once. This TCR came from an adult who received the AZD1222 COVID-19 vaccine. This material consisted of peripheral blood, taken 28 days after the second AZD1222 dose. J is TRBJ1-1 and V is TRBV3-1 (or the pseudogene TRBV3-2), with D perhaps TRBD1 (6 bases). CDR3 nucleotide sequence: TGTGCCAGCAGCCAAGATGGCGGGGGCTGGGACACTGAAGCTTTCTTT. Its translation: CASSQDGGGWDTEAFF.